Below, 14 T cell receptor beta chains from the same sample are listed, as sequenced in a study of shared clonotypes between healthy human individuals. Data came from immunoSEQ multiplex PCR; TCRdb stores just in-frame clones and leaves some out. The sample lists about 2.4 million clones; approximately 94% were seen once. Material: naive CD4+ T cells sorted from blood. As for subset: CD45RA+ positively selected. Receptor source: a man between 18 and 29 years old in good health.

The chain has TRBV9 and TRBJ1-5; 7 nucleotides agree with TRBD1. The germline V gene has CDR1 SGDLS and CDR2 YYNGEE. This CDR3 region has 15 residues. V lost 5 bases and J lost 7; bases outside the gene matches: 12. The CDR3 DNA sequence: TGTGCCAGCAGTGGAACAGGGGATCGGGGACAGCCCCAGCATTTT. This sequence encodes CASSGTGDRGQPQHF.

This chain connects TRBV7-2 to TRBJ1-4; TRBD1 agrees at 9 bases. Germline V gives CDR1 SGHTA, CDR2 FQGNSA. V shed 4 bases, J shed 3 bases, and the junction held 3 bases outside the gene matches. This CDR3 region has 15 residues. This chain's CDR3 is CASSSDRGANEKLFF. The CDR3 DNA reads TGTGCCAGCAGCTCGGACAGGGGAGCTAATGAAAAACTGTTTTTT.

With respect to this clone: A read error may explain this, as a much larger clone is one base away. The chain uses TRBV28 and TRBJ2-5; D unresolved. From germline, CDR1 is MDHEN and CDR2 SYDVKM. The CDR3 covers 10 residues. V lost 5 bases to trimming and J lost 3 bases, with 1 base between them. CDR3 sequence reads: CASSKETQYF. The CDR3 DNA reads as TGTGCCAGCAGTAAAGAGACCCAGTACTTC.

This clone was seen once. The chain joins TRBV10-1 to TRBJ2-2, with D tentatively TRBD2 (6 bases). CDR1 and CDR2 (germline): WNHNN, SYGVQD (reference sequence). V was cut by 4 bases and J by 7 bases, with 10 bases left in between. The CDR3 is 13 amino acids. The DNA of the CDR3 is TGCGCCAGCAGTGTCGGAGCGGGCGGGGAGCTGTTTTTT. Translated, it gives CASSVGAGGELFF.

The chain links TRBV6-1 to TRBJ1-5; TRBD1 might be the D (5 bases). CDR3 length: 15 residues. V was trimmed by 8 bases and J by 1 base, leaving 15 bases between them. Germline V gene data show CDR1 as MNHNS and CDR2 as SASEGT. CDR3: CASQVGQGSNQPQHF. The CDR3 coding sequence is TGTGCCAGCCAGGTTGGTCAGGGAAGCAATCAGCCCCAGCATTTT.

The V gene is TRBV7-2, the J gene TRBJ2-5; D is possibly TRBD1 or TRBD2 (5 bases each). The CDR3 is made up of 13 amino acids. The germline gives CDR1 SGHTA, CDR2 FQGNSA. With 7 bases removed from V and 0 bases from J, the gap between germline ends came to 9 bases. CDR3 region: CASKGRNQETQYF. CDR3 DNA sequence: TGTGCCAGCAAGGGACGAAACCAAGAGACCCAGTACTTC.

The V and J genes are TRBV4-3 and TRBJ1-6, with D perhaps TRBD1 (6 bases). V lost 1 base and J 10 bases, leaving 23 bases between the germline ends. This CDR3 comprises 18 residues. Germline V gene sequence: CDR1 LGHNA, CDR2 YSLEER. CDR3 sequence reads: CASSQAPAGGQKRSPLHF. The CDR3 DNA sequence: TGCGCCAGCAGCCAAGCCCCCGCCGGGGGCCAGAAGCGCTCACCCCTCCACTTT.

This chain joins TRBV6-5 and TRBJ2-7; perhaps TRBD2 as D (5 bases). Germline V gene sequence: CDR1 MNHEY, CDR2 SVGAGI. V was pared by 0 bases and J by 4 bases, with 16 bases between. This CDR3 region has 16 residues. Written as DNA, the CDR3 is TGTGCCAGCAGTTACTCTGACGGGGTTGGGGATTACGAGCAGTACTTC. This gives the protein CASSYSDGVGDYEQYF.

V and J are TRBV6-1 and TRBJ2-1, with a possible D match to TRBD2 (6 bases). This CDR3 spans 17 amino acids. CDR1 MNHNS and CDR2 SASEGT come from the germline V gene. V lost 1 base and J lost 4, with 17 bases in between. The CDR3, as DNA: TGTGCCAGCAGTGAAGGACTAGGACGGTTTGGTTACAATGAGCAGTTCTTC. It is translated as CASSEGLGRFGYNEQFF.

This chain uses TRBV6-5 with TRBJ1-4; no definite D call. Germline lookup yields CDR1 MNHEY and CDR2 SVGAGI. The CDR3 spans 15 residues. Trimming cost V 4 bases and J 5 bases, with 14 bases left between them. The CDR3 sequence: CASSSSTLSNEKLFF. In DNA, the CDR3 is TGTGCCAGCAGTTCCTCAACACTTTCCAATGAAAAACTGTTTTTT.

The chain combines TRBV30 with TRBJ2-3; TRBD1 matches at 8 bases. The ends lost 1 base at V and 0 bases at J; junction bases unmatched: 3. Per germline, CDR1 GTSNPN and CDR2 SVGIG (reference sequence). The CDR3 covers 15 residues. The CDR3 DNA is TGTGCCTGGAGTGAGTGGGACAGGAGCACAGATACGCAGTATTTT. This translates into CAWSEWDRSTDTQYF.

V usage is TRBV5-1 and J usage is TRBJ1-2; a possible D gene is TRBD1 (6 bases). V shed 0 bases and J shed 5 bases, with 14 bases lying between them. This CDR3 has 15 amino acids. Germline V lookup: CDR1 SGHRS, CDR2 YFSETQ. In DNA, the CDR3 is TGCGCCAGCAGCTTGGATTCGGGGGCCGGGTATGGCTACACCTTC. Its protein is CASSLDSGAGYGYTF.

The J gene is TRBJ2-7, the V gene TRBV7-2; no clear D gene. The CDR3 contains 14 residues. Trimming pared 1 base from V and 3 bases from J, leaving 10 bases between. Germline loops: CDR1 SGHTA, CDR2 FQGNSA. Here the CDR3 reads CASSLGSTLYEQYF. The DNA for the CDR3 is TGTGCCAGCAGCTTAGGATCCACTCTCTACGAGCAGTACTTC.

The chain couples TRBV7-2 to TRBJ2-3, with 8 bases matching TRBD2. Germline CDR1 SGHTA, CDR2 FQGNSA. The CDR3 totals 15 residues. Unmatched junction bases numbered 2, after V lost 2 bases and J lost 1 base. The DNA of the CDR3 is TGTGCCAGCAGCTTAACGGGAGGGCGCACAGATACGCAGTATTTT. It is translated as CASSLTGGRTDTQYF.